The next 9 T cell receptor beta chains were all read from a single sample in a study of blood T cell repertoires in COVID-19. TCRdb's copy holds only in-frame clones and misses some; the assay was immunoSEQ multiplex PCR. The table records about 380,000 clones, about 85% of them present only once. Input material: peripheral blood. The origin of the receptors is a woman aged 18-29 years with acute or convalescent COVID-19.

The chain has TRBV13 and TRBJ2-2, with TRBD2 matching over 10 bases. V shed 5 bases and J 5 bases; nucleotides not matched to a gene: 5. The V gene's germline CDR1 is PRHDT and CDR2 FYEKMQ (reference sequence). CDR3 size: 15 residues. The CDR3 spells CASSLSGGETGELFF. CDR3 DNA: TGTGCCAGCAGCCTGAGCGGGGGGGAAACCGGGGAGCTGTTTTTT. The complete variable domain, with remaining parts taken from reference TRBV13 and TRBJ2-2, reads AAGVIQSPRHLIKEKRETATLKCYPIPRHDTVYWYQQGPGQDPQFLISFYEKMQSDKGSIPDRFSAQQFSDYHSELNMSSLELGDSALYFCASSLSGGETGELFFGEGSRLTVL.

The V gene is TRBV10-1, the J gene TRBJ2-3; 9 bases map to TRBD2. The CDR3 runs to 15 residues. The trim removed 0 bases at V and 5 bases at J, leaving 3 bases unmatched. Germline lookup yields CDR1 WNHNN and CDR2 SYGVQD (reference sequence). DNA of the CDR3: TGCGCCAGCAGTGAGTCGGTAGCGGGGGAAGATACGCAGTATTTT. Translation: CASSESVAGEDTQYF.

The chain couples TRBV15 to TRBJ1-3; D might be TRBD1 (6 bases). From germline, CDR1 is LNHNV and CDR2 YYDKDF (reference sequence). CDR3 length: 16 amino acids. V dropped 7 bases and J dropped 0 bases, with 16 bases sitting between them. The CDR3 nucleotides are TGTGCCACCAACTCAAGGACAGTGAGCTCTGGAAACACCATATATTTT. Its translation: CATNSRTVSSGNTIYF.

This clone occurred a few times. CDR3 residues: CASSSGQGLNEQFF. The CDR3 DNA is TGTGCCAGCAGCTCAGGACAGGGGCTCAATGAGCAGTTCTTC. This sequence joins TRBV7-3 and TRBJ2-1, with TRBD1 matching 9 bases. The CDR3 totals 14 residues. The germline V gene encodes CDR1 SGHTA and CDR2 FQGTGA. V shed 4 bases, J shed 6 bases, and the junction held 4 bases outside the gene matches.

The V and J genes are TRBV20-1 and TRBJ2-3; the D is unclear. Trimming removed 3 bases at V and 0 bases at J, with 16 bases between. CDR1 and CDR2 from the germline V gene are DFQATT and SNEGSKA (reference sequence). This CDR3 region has 16 residues. The CDR3 nucleotides read TGCAGTGCTAGTCTCCTATTCGCGGCGAGCACAGATACGCAGTATTTT. This gives the protein CSASLLFAASTDTQYF.

The chain combines TRBV28 with TRBJ1-4; the D is unclear. The CDR3 is made up of 14 amino acids. V lost 7 bases and J lost 4, with 13 bases in between. Germline-derived CDR1 and CDR2 are MDHEN and SYDVKM. DNA for the CDR3: TGTGCCAGCATGGCGGGCGGATTTAATGAAAAACTGTTTTTT. Translating it yields CASMAGGFNEKLFF.

J is TRBJ2-7 and V is TRBV6-1; TRBD1 matches 7 bases. Germline V gene lookup returns CDR1 MNHNS and CDR2 SASEGT. J was trimmed by 3 bases and V by 1 base; bases with no gene match: 6. The CDR3 contains 15 residues. CDR3 protein: CASSEGGQRDYEQYF. The CDR3 DNA is TGTGCCAGCAGTGAAGGGGGACAGAGGGACTACGAGCAGTACTTC.

The V call is TRBV7-2, the J call TRBJ2-3, with D possibly matching TRBD2 (5 bases). V shed 5 bases and J shed 6 bases, with 12 bases lying between them. Germline V gene lookup returns CDR1 SGHTA and CDR2 FQGNSA. The CDR3 sequence is 13 residues long. CDR3 nucleotides: TGTGCCAGCAGCCCCGGAGGTAGGGATACGCAGTATTTT. This translates into CASSPGGRDTQYF.

The CDR3 DNA is TGTGCCAGCAGTCCGGAGGGGGCACCTGGAAACACCATATATTTT. Its translation is CASSPEGAPGNTIYF. The chain has TRBV28 and TRBJ1-3, with TRBD1 identical over 7 bases. Germline V gene data show CDR1 as MDHEN and CDR2 as SYDVKM. With V trimmed by 5 bases and J by 2 bases, 6 bases remained unmatched. The CDR3 extends over 15 amino acids.